The 14 T cell receptor beta chains given below trace back to one sample, sequenced in a study of blood T cell repertoires in COVID-19. Sequencing used immunoSEQ multiplex PCR; TCRdb keeps in-frame clones, though not all of them. Of about 75,000 clones in the sample, approximately 79% were seen once. Sequenced input: peripheral blood. The origin of the receptors is a human donor with acute or convalescent COVID-19. The donor label of this sample is uncertain.

This clone was observed a few times. This rearrangement joins TRBV28 to TRBJ1-2; no definite D call. This CDR3 has 13 amino acids. Trimming removed 6 bases from V and 4 bases from J, with 12 bases in between. The germline gives CDR1 MDHEN, CDR2 SYDVKM. The CDR3 sequence: CASSLKLGYGYTF. In nucleotides, the CDR3 is TGTGCCAGCAGCCTCAAACTAGGCTATGGCTACACCTTC.

This rearrangement joins TRBV5-4 to TRBJ1-6; 10 nucleotides align to TRBD1. This CDR3 has 16 residues. Trimming at V came to 4 bases and at J to 1 base, leaving 2 bases not matched to a gene. Germline CDR1 reads SGHNT; CDR2 reads YYREEE (reference sequence). The CDR3 here is CASSPGQGSYNSPLHF. The DNA for the CDR3 is TGTGCCAGCAGCCCGGGACAGGGGTCCTATAATTCACCCCTCCACTTT.

This chain joins TRBV29-1 and TRBJ2-3; 7 nucleotides line up with TRBD1. The germline gives CDR1 SQVTM, CDR2 ANQGSEA. With V trimmed by 4 bases and J by 4 bases, 5 bases remained unmatched. The CDR3 length is 13 residues. CDR3: CSVVRDSPDTQYF. Written as DNA, the CDR3 is TGCAGCGTTGTTCGGGACAGCCCAGATACGCAGTATTTT.

V usage is TRBV21-1 and J usage is TRBJ2-7; no check of the table's D call, TRBD2, against the DNA was made. TRBV21-1 counts as a pseudogene. The CDR3 extends over 12 amino acids. CDR3 sequence: CASSPNRYEQYV. CDR3 coding DNA: TGTGCCAGCAGCCCTAATCGTTACGAGCAGTACGTC.

This clone has only one observation. The rearrangement uses TRBV7-8 and TRBJ1-5; D remains ambiguous. The CDR3 is made up of 13 amino acids. Germline V gene sequence: CDR1 SGHVS, CDR2 FQNEAQ. Trimming took 5 bases from V and 6 from J, leaving 11 bases between them. The CDR3 region has the DNA TGTGCCAGCAGCCCTGACGGGGTTCAGCCCCAGCATTTT. Its translation: CASSPDGVQPQHF.

The chain recombines TRBV5-8 with TRBJ1-2; D not resolved. The CDR3 has 12 amino acids. The germline CDR1 and CDR2 sequences are SGHTS and YDEGEE. V gave up 1 base and J gave up 4 bases, with 5 bases separating them. Written as DNA, the CDR3 is TGTGCCAGCAGCTTGTTCAGCTATGGCTACACCTTC. Residues: CASSLFSYGYTF.

The chain couples TRBV11-2 to TRBJ2-3, with 15 positions matching TRBD2. Germline assignment: CDR1 SGHAT and CDR2 FQNNGV. This CDR3 is 18 amino acids long. The V gene end was trimmed by 3 bases and the J gene end by 4 bases; junction bases not matched to a gene: 8. The CDR3 DNA is TGTGCCAGCAGCTTCAGCCCGCGGACTAGCGGGGGGGCAGATACGCAGTATTTT. It yields the protein CASSFSPRTSGGADTQYF.

On this clone itself: One end of the junction is discordant with germline, which a read error may explain. V gene TRBV12-3 or TRBV12-4 combines with J gene TRBJ2-1; D gene unclear. The CDR3 has 11 amino acids. This CDR3 is CASSLSQQIVF. The DNA for the CDR3 is TGTGCCAGCAGTTTATCCCAACAGATTGTCTTC.

The chain links TRBV6-6 to TRBJ2-7; possible D gene TRBD1, 5 bases. Per the germline V gene, CDR1 is MNHNY and CDR2 is SVGAGI (reference sequence). Trimming shortened V by 2 bases and J by 1 base, and 12 bases separated the two germline ends. This CDR3 contains 15 residues. CDR3 sequence: CASSYSQKGSYEQYF. The CDR3 DNA reads TGTGCCAGCAGTTACAGTCAGAAGGGGTCCTACGAGCAGTACTTC.

The CDR3 spells CASSYPGNTEAFF. Here the CDR3 DNA reads TGTGCCAGCAGTTATCCAGGGAACACTGAAGCTTTCTTT. The chain couples TRBV6-5 to TRBJ1-1, with D unclear. Germline V gives CDR1 MNHEY, CDR2 SVGAGI. The V gene lost 3 bases and the J gene lost 1 base, with 6 bases spanning the gap. The CDR3 contains 13 residues.

For this clone: The identical CDR3 is also encoded by other nucleotide sequences in the sample. This sequence joins TRBV12-3 or TRBV12-4 and TRBJ1-2; D possibly corresponds to TRBD1 (6 bases). The CDR3 extends over 13 amino acids. Trimming cost V 6 bases and J 8 bases, with 16 bases left between them. DNA for the CDR3: TGTGCCAGCAGCCCAGACAGGACTTACGGCTACACCTTC. It encodes CASSPDRTYGYTF.

The rearrangement uses TRBV28 and TRBJ1-5, with 8 bases matching TRBD1. CDR3 length: 14 amino acids. Germline trimming cut 7 bases from V and 6 bases from J; bases unmatched to any gene: 8. Germline V gene sequence: CDR1 MDHEN, CDR2 SYDVKM. CDR3 DNA sequence: TGTGCCAGCACGGGGGCAGGGGGCCTTCAGCCCCAGCATTTT. Protein: CASTGAGGLQPQHF.

The chain employs TRBV6-2 or TRBV6-3 and TRBJ1-6; TRBD1 is a possible D gene (5 bases). This CDR3 is 13 amino acids long. The germline gives CDR1 MNHEY, CDR2 SVGEGT. The V and J ends lost 5 bases and 14 bases respectively, with 16 bases between them. The CDR3 here is CASSPWTLLTLHF. Here the CDR3 DNA reads TGTGCCAGCAGTCCCTGGACACTGCTCACCCTCCACTTT.

This chain joins TRBV27 and TRBJ2-1, with 8 positions matching TRBD2. The junction had 9 bases not matched to a gene; V was cut back by 4 bases and J by 7 bases. This CDR3 spans 15 amino acids. Germline-derived CDR1 and CDR2 are MNHEY and SMNVEV (reference sequence). CDR3 protein: CASSSGLAPSNEQFF. CDR3 coding DNA: TGTGCCAGCAGTTCCGGACTAGCTCCCTCTAATGAGCAGTTCTTC.